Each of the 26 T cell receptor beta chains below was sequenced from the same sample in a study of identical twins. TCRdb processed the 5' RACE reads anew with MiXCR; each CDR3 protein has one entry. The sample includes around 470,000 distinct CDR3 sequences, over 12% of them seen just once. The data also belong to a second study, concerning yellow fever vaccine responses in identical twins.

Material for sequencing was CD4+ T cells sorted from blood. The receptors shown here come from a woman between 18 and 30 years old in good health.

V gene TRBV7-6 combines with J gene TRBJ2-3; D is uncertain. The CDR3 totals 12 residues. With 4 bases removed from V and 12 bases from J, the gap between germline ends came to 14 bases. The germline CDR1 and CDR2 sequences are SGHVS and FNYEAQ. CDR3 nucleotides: TGTGCCAGCAGCTCGGTGTTAGTAGAACAGTATTTT. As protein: CASSSVLVEQYF.

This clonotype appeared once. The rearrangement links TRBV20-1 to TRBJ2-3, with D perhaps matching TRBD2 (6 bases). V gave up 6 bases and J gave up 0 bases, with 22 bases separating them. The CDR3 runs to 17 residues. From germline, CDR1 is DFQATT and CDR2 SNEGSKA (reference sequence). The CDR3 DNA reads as TGCAGTGCCCTCGTGGGTAGCGGACGACCTAGCACAGATACGCAGTATTTT. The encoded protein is CSALVGSGRPSTDTQYF.

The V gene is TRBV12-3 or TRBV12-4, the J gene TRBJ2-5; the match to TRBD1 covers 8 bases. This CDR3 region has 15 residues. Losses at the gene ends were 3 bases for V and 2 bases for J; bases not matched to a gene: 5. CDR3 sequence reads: CASSFSTGGQETQYF. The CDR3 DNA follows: TGTGCCAGCAGTTTCAGTACAGGGGGACAAGAGACCCAGTACTTC.

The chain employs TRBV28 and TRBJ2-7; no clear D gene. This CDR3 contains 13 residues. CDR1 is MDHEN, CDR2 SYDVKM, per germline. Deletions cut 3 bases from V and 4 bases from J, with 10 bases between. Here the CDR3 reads CASSFRTAYEQYF. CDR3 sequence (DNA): TGTGCCAGCAGTTTTCGGACCGCGTACGAGCAGTACTTC.

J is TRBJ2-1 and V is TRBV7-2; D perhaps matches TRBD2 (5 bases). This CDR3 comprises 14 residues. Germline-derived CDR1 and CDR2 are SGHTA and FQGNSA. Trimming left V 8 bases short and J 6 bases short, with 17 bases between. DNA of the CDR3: TGTGCCAGCGGCCCCCCGGGGAGAGGCAATGAGCAGTTCTTC. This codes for CASGPPGRGNEQFF.

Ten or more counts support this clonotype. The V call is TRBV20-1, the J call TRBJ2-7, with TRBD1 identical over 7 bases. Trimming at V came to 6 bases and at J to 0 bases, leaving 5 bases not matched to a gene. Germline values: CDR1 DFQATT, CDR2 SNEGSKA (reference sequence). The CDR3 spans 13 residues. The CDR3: CSAKGQRSYEQYF. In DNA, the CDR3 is TGCAGTGCCAAGGGACAGCGCTCCTACGAGCAGTACTTC.

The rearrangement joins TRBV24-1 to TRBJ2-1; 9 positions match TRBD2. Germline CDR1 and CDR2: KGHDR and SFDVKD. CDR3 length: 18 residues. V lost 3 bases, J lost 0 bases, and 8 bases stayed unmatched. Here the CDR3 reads CATSDGVAGVGSYNEQFF. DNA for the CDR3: TGTGCCACCAGTGATGGGGTAGCGGGAGTGGGCTCCTACAATGAGCAGTTCTTC.

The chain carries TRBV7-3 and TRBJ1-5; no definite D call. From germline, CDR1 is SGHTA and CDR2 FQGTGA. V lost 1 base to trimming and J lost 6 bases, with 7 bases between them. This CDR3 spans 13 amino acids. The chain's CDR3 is CASSLSFGQPQHF. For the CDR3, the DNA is TGTGCCAGCAGCTTAAGTTTCGGTCAGCCCCAGCATTTT.

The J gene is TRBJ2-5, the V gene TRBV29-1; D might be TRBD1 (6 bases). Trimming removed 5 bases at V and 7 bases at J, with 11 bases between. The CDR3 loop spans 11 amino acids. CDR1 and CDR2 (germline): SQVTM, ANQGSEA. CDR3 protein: CSVQGSGTQYF. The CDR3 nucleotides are TGCAGCGTTCAGGGGTCTGGGACCCAGTACTTC. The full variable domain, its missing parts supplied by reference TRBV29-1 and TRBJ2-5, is SAVISQKPSRDICQRGTSLTIQCQVDSQVTMMFWYRQQPGQSLTLIATANQGSEATYESGFVIDKFPISRPNLTFSTLTVSNMSPEDSSIYLCSVQGSGTQYFGPGTRLLVL.

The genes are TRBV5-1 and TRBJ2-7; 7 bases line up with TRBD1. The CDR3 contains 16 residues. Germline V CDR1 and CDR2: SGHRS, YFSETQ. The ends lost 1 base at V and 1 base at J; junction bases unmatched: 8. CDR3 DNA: TGCGCCAGCAGCTTGTCACTGACAGGGATGTCCTACGAGCAGTACTTC. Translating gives CASSLSLTGMSYEQYF.

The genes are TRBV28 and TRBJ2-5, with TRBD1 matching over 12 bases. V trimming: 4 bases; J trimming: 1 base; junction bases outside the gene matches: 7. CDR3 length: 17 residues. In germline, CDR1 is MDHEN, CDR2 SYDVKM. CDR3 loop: CASSSPGTGGLQETQYF. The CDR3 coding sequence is TGTGCCAGCAGTTCTCCCGGGACAGGGGGCCTCCAAGAGACCCAGTACTTC.

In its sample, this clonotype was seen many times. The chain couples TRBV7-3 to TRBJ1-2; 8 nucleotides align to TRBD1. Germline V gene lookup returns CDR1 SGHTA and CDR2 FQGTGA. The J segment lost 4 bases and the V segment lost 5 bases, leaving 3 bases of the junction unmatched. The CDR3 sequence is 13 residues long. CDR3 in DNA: TGTGCCAGCAGCCCAGGGGGCGGCTATGGCTACACCTTC. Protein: CASSPGGGYGYTF.

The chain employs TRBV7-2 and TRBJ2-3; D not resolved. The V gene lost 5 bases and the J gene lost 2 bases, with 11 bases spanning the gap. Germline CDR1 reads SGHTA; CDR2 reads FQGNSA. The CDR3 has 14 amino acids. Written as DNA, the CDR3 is TGTGCCAGCAGCCCTGATACGAACACAGATACGCAGTATTTT. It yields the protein CASSPDTNTDTQYF.

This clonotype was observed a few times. CDR3 region: CASSLAGQTSYQETQYF. The CDR3 DNA is TGCGCCAGCAGCTTGGCCGGACAGACCTCTTACCAAGAGACCCAGTACTTC. J is TRBJ2-5 and V is TRBV5-1; D perhaps matches TRBD1 (6 bases). The CDR3 extends over 17 amino acids. CDR1 and CDR2 from the germline V gene are SGHRS and YFSETQ. The V end lost 0 bases, the J end lost 0 bases, and 15 bases lay between the germline ends.

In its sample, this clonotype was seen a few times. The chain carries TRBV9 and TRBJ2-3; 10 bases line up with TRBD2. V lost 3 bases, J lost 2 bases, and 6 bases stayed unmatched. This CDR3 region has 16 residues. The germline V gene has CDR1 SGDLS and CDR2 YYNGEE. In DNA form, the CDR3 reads TGTGCCAGCAGCGGGCTAGCGGGAGCCAACACAGATACGCAGTATTTT. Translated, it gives CASSGLAGANTDTQYF.

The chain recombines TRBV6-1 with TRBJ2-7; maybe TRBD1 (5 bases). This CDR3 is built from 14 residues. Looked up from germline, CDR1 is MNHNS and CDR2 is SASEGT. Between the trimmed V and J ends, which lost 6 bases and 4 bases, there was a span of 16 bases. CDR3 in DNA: TGTGCCAGCAGCCCGTATGACAGTGCGTACGAGCAGTACTTC. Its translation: CASSPYDSAYEQYF.

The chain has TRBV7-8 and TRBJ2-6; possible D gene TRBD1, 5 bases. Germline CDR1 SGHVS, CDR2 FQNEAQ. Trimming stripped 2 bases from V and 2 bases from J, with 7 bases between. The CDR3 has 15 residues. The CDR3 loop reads CASSLRGPGANVLTF. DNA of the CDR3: TGTGCCAGCAGCTTAAGGGGCCCTGGGGCCAACGTCCTGACTTTC.

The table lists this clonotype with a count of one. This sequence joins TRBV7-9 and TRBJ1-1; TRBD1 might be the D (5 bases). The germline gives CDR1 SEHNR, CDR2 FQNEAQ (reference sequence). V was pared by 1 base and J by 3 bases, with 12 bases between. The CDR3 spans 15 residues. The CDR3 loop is CASSLGDVGDTEAFF. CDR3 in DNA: TGTGCCAGCAGCTTAGGGGACGTTGGTGACACTGAAGCTTTCTTT.

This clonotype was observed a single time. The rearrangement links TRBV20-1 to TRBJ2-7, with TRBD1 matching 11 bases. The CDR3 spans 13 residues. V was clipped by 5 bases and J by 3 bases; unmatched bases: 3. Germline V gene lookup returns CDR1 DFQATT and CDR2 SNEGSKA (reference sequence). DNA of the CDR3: TGCAGTGCTGCCGGGACAGGGGGCTACGAGCAGTACTTC. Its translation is CSAAGTGGYEQYF.

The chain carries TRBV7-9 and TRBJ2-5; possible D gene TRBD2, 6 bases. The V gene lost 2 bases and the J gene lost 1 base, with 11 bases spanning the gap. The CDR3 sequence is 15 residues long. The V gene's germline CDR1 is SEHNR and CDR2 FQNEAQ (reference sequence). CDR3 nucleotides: TGTGCCAGCAGCTTACGCGGGATTACCCAAGAGACCCAGTACTTC. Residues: CASSLRGITQETQYF.

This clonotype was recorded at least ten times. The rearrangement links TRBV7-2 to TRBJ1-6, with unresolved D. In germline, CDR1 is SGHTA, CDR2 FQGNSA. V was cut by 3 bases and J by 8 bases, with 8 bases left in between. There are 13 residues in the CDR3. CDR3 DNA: TGTGCCAGCAGCTTCAACCTTGATTCACCCCTCCACTTT. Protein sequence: CASSFNLDSPLHF.

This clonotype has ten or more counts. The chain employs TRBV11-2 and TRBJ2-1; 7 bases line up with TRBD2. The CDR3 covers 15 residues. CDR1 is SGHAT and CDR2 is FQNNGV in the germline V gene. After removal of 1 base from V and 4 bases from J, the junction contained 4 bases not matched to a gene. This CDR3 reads CASSLVPSGYNEQFF. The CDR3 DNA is TGTGCCAGCAGCTTAGTCCCTAGCGGATACAATGAGCAGTTCTTC.

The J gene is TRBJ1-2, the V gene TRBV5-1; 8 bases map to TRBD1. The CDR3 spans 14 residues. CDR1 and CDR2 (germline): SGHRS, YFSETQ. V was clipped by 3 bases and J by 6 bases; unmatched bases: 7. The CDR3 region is CASSSRQGRHGYTF. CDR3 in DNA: TGCGCCAGCAGCTCGCGACAGGGGAGGCATGGCTACACCTTC.

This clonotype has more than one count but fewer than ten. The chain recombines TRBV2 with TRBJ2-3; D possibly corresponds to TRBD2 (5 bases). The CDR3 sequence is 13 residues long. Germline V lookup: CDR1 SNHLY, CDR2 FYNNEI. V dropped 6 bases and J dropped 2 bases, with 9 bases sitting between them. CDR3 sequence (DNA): TGTGCCAGCAGCGGGGATGCCACAGATACGCAGTATTTT. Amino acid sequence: CASSGDATDTQYF. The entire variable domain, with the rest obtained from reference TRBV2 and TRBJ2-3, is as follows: EPEVTQTPSHQVTQMGQEVILRCVPISNHLYFYWYRQILGQKVEFLVSFYNNEISEKSEIFDDQFSVERPDGSNFTLKIRSTKLEDSAMYFCASSGDATDTQYFGPGTRLTVL.

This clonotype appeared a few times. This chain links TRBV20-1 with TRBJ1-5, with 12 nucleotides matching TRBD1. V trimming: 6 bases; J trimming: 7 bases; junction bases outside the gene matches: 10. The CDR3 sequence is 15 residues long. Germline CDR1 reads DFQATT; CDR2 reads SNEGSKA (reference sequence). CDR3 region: CSAFGTGGAKQPQHF. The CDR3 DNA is TGCAGTGCCTTCGGGACAGGGGGCGCGAAACAGCCCCAGCATTTT.

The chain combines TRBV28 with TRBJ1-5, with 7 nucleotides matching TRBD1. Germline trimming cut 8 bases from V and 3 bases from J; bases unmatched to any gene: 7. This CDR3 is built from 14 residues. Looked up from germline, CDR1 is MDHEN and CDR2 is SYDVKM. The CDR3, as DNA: TGTGCCAGCTCTCAGGGGGGGTTCAATCAGCCCCAGCATTTT. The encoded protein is CASSQGGFNQPQHF.